A single sample gave rise to the 8 T cell receptor beta chains below, sequenced in a study of cytotoxic CD8 clonotypes in ibrutinib-treated CLL. The method was immunoSEQ multiplex PCR; TCRdb's version includes in-frame clones alone and lacks a portion of them. The repertoire has 15,000 to 20,000 clones, over 70% of them found once; the top ten carry about 6%. The sample in question was PBMCs, obtained before ibrutinib treatment. These receptor sequences come from a human donor with chronic lymphocytic leukemia.

The CDR3 here is CANKIGEKLFF. DNA for the CDR3: TGTGCCAATAAAATCGGTGAAAAACTGTTTTTT. V and J are TRBV19 and TRBJ1-4; no clear D. The germline CDR1 and CDR2 sequences are LNHDA and SQIVND (reference sequence). The CDR3 totals 11 residues. Trimming cost V 10 bases and J 7 bases, with 10 bases left between them. The full variable domain, its missing parts supplied by reference TRBV19 and TRBJ1-4, is DGGITQSPKYLFRKEGQNVTLSCEQNLNHDAMYWYRQDPGQGLRLIYYSQIVNDFQKGDIAEGYSVSREKKESFPLTVTSAQKNPTAFYLCANKIGEKLFFGSGTQLSVL.

The V and J genes are TRBV10-1 and TRBJ2-2; D gene unclear. Per germline, CDR1 WNHNN and CDR2 SYGVQD (reference sequence). V lost 0 bases and J 2 bases, leaving 7 bases between the germline ends. This CDR3 region has 15 residues. CDR3 nucleotides: TGCGCCAGCAGTGAGTCGAGGATAAACACCGGGGAGCTGTTTTTT. It codes for CASSESRINTGELFF.

This chain joins TRBV9 and TRBJ1-4; 9 bases map to TRBD1. CDR1 SGDLS and CDR2 YYNGEE come from the germline V gene. The CDR3 is made up of 20 amino acids. V shed 3 bases, J shed 0 bases, and the junction held 15 bases outside the gene matches. CDR3 region: CASSEGQLQGAPTTNEKLFF. In nucleotides, the CDR3 is TGTGCCAGCAGCGAGGGCCAACTACAGGGGGCCCCGACAACTAATGAAAAACTGTTTTTT.

This sequence joins TRBV5-6 and TRBJ2-4, with D perhaps TRBD1 (5 bases). CDR1 and CDR2 (germline): SGHDT, YYEEEE. Trimming removed 6 bases at V and 8 bases at J, with 18 bases between. The CDR3 sequence is 14 residues long. CDR3 residues: CASTFNVEGDIQYF. CDR3 nucleotide sequence: TGTGCCAGCACCTTCAATGTCGAAGGGGACATTCAGTACTTC.

The chain is built from TRBV5-5 and TRBJ1-4, with D tentatively TRBD1 (5 bases). V lost 2 bases and J lost 0, with 11 bases in between. This CDR3 region has 16 residues. Germline loops: CDR1 SGHKS, CDR2 YYEKEE (reference sequence). The chain's CDR3 is CASSFFKTATNEKLFF. For the CDR3, the DNA is TGTGCCAGCAGCTTTTTTAAGACAGCAACTAATGAAAAACTGTTTTTT.

This chain joins TRBV5-1 and TRBJ1-2; D unclear. The V gene lost 5 bases and the J gene lost 4 bases, with 15 bases spanning the gap. The CDR3 totals 14 residues. Per germline, CDR1 SGHRS and CDR2 YFSETQ. The CDR3 DNA reads TGCGCCAGCAGTAGTAGGGAATTCGTCTATGGCTACACCTTC. This codes for CASSSREFVYGYTF.

The gene calls are TRBV29-1 and TRBJ2-7; the match to TRBD1 covers 7 bases. Looked up from germline, CDR1 is SQVTM and CDR2 is ANQGSEA. The CDR3 length is 11 residues. V dropped 6 bases and J dropped 6; count of bases not matched to a gene: 5. The CDR3 sequence: CSVNRGAEQYF. In DNA, the CDR3 is TGCAGCGTGAACAGGGGTGCCGAGCAGTACTTC.

For the CDR3, the DNA is TGTGCCGGCTACTCGGAGAGGAACACTGAAGCTTTCTTT. As protein: CAGYSERNTEAFF. This chain links TRBV18 with TRBJ1-1; D unresolved. Germline V lookup: CDR1 KGHSH, CDR2 LQKENI. The CDR3 sequence is 13 residues long. The V gene lost 11 bases and the J gene lost 1 base, with 14 bases spanning the gap.